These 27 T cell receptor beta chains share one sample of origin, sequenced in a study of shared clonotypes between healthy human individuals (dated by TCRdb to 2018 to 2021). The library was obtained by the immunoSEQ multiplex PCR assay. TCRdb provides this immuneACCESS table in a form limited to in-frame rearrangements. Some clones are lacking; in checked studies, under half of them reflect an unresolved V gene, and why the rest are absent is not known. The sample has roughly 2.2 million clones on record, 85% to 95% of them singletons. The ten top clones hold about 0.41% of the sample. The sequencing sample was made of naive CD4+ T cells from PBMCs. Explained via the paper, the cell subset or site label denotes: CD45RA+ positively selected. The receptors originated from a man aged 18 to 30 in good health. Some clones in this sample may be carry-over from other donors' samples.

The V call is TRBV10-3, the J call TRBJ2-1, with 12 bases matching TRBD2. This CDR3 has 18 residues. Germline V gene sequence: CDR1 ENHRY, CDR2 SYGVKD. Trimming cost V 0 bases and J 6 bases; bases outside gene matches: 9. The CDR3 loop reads CAISESLAGGPSSNEQFF. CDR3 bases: TGTGCCATCAGTGAGTCGCTAGCGGGAGGGCCCTCAAGCAATGAGCAGTTCTTC.

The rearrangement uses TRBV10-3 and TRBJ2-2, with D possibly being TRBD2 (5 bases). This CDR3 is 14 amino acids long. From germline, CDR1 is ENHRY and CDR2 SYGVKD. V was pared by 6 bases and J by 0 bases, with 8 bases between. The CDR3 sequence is CAISAGANTGELFF. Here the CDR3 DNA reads TGTGCCATCAGCGCCGGGGCGAACACCGGGGAGCTGTTTTTT.

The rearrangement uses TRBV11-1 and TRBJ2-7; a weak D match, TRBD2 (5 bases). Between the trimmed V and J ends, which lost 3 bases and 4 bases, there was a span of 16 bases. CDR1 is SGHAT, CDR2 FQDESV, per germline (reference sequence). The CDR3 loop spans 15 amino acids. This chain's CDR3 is CASSFSGLGTYEQYF. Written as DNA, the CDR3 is TGTGCCAGCAGCTTCTCCGGACTCGGAACTTACGAGCAGTACTTC. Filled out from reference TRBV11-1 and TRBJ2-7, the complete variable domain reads EAEVAQSPRYKITEKSQAVAFWCDPISGHATLYWYRQILGQGPELLVQFQDESVVDDSQLPKDRFSAERLKGVDSTLKIQPAELGDSAMYLCASSFSGLGTYEQYFGPGTRLTVT.

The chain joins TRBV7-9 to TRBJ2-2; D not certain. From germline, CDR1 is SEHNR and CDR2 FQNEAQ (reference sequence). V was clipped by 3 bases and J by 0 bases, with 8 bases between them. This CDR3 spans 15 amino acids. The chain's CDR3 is CASSLAYTNTGELFF. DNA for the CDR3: TGTGCCAGCAGCTTGGCATACACGAACACCGGGGAGCTGTTTTTT.

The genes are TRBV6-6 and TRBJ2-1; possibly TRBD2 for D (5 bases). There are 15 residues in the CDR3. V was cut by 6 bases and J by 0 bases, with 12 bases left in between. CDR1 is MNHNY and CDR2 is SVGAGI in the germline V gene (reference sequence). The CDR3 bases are TGTGCCAGCAGCCGAGGGCCTAGCTCCTACAATGAGCAGTTCTTC. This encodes CASSRGPSSYNEQFF.

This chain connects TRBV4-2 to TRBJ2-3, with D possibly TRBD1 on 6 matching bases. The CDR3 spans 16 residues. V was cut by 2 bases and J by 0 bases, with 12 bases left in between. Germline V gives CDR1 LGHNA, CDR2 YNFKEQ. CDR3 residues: CASSQTLDSSTDTQYF. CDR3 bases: TGTGCCAGCAGCCAAACCCTGGACAGTAGCACAGATACGCAGTATTTT.

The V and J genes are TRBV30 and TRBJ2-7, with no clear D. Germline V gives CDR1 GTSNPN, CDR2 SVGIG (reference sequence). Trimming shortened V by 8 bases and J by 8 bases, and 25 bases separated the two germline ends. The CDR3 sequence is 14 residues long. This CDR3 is CAGIQVGPVVKQYF. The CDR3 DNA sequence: TGTGCCGGGATTCAGGTTGGACCAGTGGTGAAGCAGTACTTC.

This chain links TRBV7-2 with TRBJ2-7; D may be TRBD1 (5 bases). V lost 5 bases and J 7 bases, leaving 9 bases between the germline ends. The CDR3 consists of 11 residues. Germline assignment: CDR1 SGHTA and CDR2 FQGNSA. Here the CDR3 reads CASSRRQEQYF. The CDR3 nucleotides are TGTGCCAGCAGCCGAAGACAGGAGCAGTACTTC.

The CDR3 is CASSLVRQGNTEAFF. CDR3 nucleotide sequence: TGTGCCAGCAGCTTGGTAAGGCAGGGGAACACTGAAGCTTTCTTT. The chain joins TRBV5-6 to TRBJ1-1, with D maybe TRBD1 (5 bases). Trimming stripped 0 bases from V and 1 base from J, with 10 bases between. CDR1 is SGHDT and CDR2 is YYEEEE in the germline V gene. The CDR3 is 15 residues long.

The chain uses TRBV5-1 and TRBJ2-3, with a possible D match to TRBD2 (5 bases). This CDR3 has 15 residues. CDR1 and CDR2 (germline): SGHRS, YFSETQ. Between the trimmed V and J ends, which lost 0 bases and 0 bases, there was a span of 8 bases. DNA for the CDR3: TGCGCCAGCAGCTTGGTCGGGATGAGCACAGATACGCAGTATTTT. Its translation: CASSLVGMSTDTQYF.

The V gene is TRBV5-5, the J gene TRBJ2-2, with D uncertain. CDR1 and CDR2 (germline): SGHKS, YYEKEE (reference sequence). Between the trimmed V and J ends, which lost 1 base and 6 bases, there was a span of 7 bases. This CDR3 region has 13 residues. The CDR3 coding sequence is TGTGCCAGCAGCTTGATAGGGTCCGGGGAGCTGTTTTTT. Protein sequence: CASSLIGSGELFF.

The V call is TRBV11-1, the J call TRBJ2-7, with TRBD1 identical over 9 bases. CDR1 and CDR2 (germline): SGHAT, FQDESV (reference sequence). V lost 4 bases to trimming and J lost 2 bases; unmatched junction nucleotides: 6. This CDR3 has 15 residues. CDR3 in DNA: TGTGCCAGCAGCTCAAGGACAGGGGTCCCCTACGAGCAGTACTTC. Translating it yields CASSSRTGVPYEQYF. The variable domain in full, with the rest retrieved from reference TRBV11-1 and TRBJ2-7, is EAEVAQSPRYKITEKSQAVAFWCDPISGHATLYWYRQILGQGPELLVQFQDESVVDDSQLPKDRFSAERLKGVDSTLKIQPAELGDSAMYLCASSSRTGVPYEQYFGPGTRLTVT.

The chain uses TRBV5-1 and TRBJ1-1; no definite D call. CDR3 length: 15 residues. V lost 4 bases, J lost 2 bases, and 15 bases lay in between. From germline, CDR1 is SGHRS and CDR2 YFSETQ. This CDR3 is CASSALRVGNTEAFF. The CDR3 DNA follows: TGCGCCAGCAGCGCCCTTAGAGTTGGTAACACTGAAGCTTTCTTT.

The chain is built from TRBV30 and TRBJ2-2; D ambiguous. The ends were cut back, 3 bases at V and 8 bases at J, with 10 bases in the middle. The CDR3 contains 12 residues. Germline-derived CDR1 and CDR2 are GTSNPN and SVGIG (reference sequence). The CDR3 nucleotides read TGTGCCTGGAGGGGATGGGAAGGGGAGCTGTTTTTT. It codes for CAWRGWEGELFF.

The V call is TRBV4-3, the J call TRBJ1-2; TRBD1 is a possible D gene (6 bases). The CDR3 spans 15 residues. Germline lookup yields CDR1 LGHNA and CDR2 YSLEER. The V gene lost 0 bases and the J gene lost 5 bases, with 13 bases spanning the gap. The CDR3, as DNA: TGCGCCAGCAGCCAAGATCCCGACAGGCCGTATGGCTACACCTTC. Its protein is CASSQDPDRPYGYTF.

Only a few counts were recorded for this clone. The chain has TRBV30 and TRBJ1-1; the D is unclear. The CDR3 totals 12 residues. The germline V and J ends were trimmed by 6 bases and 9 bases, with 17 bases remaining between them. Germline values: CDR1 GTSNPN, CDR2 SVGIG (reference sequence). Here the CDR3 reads CACSHGEGKAFF. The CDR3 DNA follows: TGTGCCTGCTCACACGGAGAGGGAAAAGCTTTCTTT.

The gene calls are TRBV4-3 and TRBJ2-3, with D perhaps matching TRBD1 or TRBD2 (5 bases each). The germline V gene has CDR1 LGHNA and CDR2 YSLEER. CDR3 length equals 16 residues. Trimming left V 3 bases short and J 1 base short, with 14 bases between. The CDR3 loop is CASSHLRRDGTDTQYF. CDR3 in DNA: TGCGCCAGCAGCCATTTACGCCGGGACGGCACAGATACGCAGTATTTT.

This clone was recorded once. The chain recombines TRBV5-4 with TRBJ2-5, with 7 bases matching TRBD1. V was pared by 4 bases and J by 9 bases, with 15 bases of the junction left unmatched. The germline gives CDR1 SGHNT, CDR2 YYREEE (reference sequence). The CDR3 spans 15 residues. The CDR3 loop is CASSRRQGTGLAQYF. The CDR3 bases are TGTGCCAGCAGCCGACGACAGGGCACCGGGCTGGCCCAGTACTTC.

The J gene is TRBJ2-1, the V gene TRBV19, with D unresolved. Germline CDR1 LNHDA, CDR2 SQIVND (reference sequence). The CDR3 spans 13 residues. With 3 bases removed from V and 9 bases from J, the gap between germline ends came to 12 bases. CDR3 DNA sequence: TGTGCCAGTAGTATGCCCAAATGGGCTGAGCAGTTCTTC. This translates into CASSMPKWAEQFF.

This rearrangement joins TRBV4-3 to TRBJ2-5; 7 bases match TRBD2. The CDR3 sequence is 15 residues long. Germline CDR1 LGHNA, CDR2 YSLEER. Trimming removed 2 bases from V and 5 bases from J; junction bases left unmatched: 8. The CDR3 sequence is CASSQTSGVWETQYF. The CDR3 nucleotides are TGCGCCAGCAGCCAAACAAGCGGGGTTTGGGAGACCCAGTACTTC.

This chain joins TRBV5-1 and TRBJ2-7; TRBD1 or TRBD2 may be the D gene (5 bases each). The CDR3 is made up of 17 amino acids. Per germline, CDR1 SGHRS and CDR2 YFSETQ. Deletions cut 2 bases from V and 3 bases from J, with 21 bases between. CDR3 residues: CASSFHEGPGTIYEQYF. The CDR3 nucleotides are TGCGCCAGCAGCTTTCACGAAGGTCCAGGGACGATCTACGAGCAGTACTTC.

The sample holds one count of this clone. CDR3 protein: CASSSVPRTSRGGETQYF. The CDR3 DNA reads TGCGCCAGCAGCTCCGTACCTCGGACTAGTCGAGGGGGAGAGACCCAGTACTTC. This chain links TRBV5-1 with TRBJ2-5, with a tentative D call TRBD2 (7 bases). CDR3 length equals 18 residues. The germline V and J ends were trimmed by 3 bases and 4 bases, with 25 bases remaining between them. CDR1 is SGHRS, CDR2 YFSETQ, per germline.

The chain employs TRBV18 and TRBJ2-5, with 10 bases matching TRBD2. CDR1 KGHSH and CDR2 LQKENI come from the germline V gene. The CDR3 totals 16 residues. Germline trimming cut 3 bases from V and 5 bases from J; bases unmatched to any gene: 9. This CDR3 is CASSPRGLADGETQYF. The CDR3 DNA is TGTGCCAGCTCACCTCGAGGACTAGCGGACGGGGAGACCCAGTACTTC.

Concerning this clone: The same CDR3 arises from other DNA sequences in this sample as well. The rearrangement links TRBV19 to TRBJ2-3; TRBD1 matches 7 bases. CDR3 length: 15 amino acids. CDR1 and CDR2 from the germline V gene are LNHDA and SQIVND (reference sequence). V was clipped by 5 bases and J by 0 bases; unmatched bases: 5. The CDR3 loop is CASSRTGVSTDTQYF. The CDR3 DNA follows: TGTGCCAGTAGTCGAACAGGGGTTAGCACAGATACGCAGTATTTT.

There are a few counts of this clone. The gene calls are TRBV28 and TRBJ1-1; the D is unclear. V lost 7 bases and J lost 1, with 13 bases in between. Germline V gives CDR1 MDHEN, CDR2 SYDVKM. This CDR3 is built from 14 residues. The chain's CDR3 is CASTSPGENTEAFF. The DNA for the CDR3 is TGTGCCAGCACCTCCCCGGGTGAGAACACTGAAGCTTTCTTT. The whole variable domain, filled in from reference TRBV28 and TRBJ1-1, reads DVKVTQSSRYLVKRTGEKVFLECVQDMDHENMFWYRQDPGLGLRLIYFSYDVKMKEKGDIPEGYSVSREKKERFSLILESASTNQTSMYLCASTSPGENTEAFFGQGTRLTVV.

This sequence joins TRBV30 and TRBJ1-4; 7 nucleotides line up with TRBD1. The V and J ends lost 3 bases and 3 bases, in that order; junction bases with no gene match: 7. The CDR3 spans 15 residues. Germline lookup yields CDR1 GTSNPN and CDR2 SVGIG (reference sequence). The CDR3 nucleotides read TGTGCCTGGAGAGCTCCGGGACAGTCTAATGAAAAACTGTTTTTT. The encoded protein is CAWRAPGQSNEKLFF.

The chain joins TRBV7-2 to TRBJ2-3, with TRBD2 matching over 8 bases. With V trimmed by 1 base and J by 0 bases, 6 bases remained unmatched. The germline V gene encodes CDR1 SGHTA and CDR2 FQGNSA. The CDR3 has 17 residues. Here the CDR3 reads CASSLGPSGRSTDTQYF. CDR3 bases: TGTGCCAGCAGCTTAGGCCCTAGCGGGCGTAGCACAGATACGCAGTATTTT.